These 24 T cell receptor beta chains were all obtained from the same sample, sequenced in a study of T cell repertoires in urothelial bladder cancer. Assay used: immunoSEQ multiplex PCR; TCRdb lists only in-frame clones, some missing. The repertoire holds over 10,000 clones, with less than 75% as singletons. Sequencing was performed on tumor-infiltrating cells from bladder cancer. These receptors were taken from a human donor with urothelial carcinoma.

Written as DNA, the CDR3 is TGTGCCAGCAGCTTCCACAGGGGTGGCTACACCTTC. Encoded protein: CASSFHRGGYTF. V is TRBV11-2 and J is TRBJ1-2, with 7 bases that match TRBD1. Trimming at V came to 3 bases and at J to 7 bases, leaving 2 bases not matched to a gene. Germline V gene lookup returns CDR1 SGHAT and CDR2 FQNNGV. The CDR3 runs 12 residues.

This clone was counted between two and nine times. V usage is TRBV10-3 and J usage is TRBJ2-7; D is perhaps TRBD1 (6 bases). Trimming took off 5 bases at V and 2 bases at J, with 10 bases between the two ends. The CDR3 is made up of 13 amino acids. Germline V lookup: CDR1 ENHRY, CDR2 SYGVKD. The CDR3 loop is CAISTTGTYEQYF. The CDR3 DNA follows: TGTGCCATCAGTACGACAGGCACCTACGAGCAGTACTTC.

This clone showed up just a few times. The chain combines TRBV5-1 with TRBJ2-5; no definite D call. Per the germline V gene, CDR1 is SGHRS and CDR2 is YFSETQ. The CDR3 is made up of 13 amino acids. V was shortened by 2 bases and J by 2 bases, with 7 bases between the two germline ends. This CDR3 reads CASSFRDQETQYF. In DNA form, the CDR3 reads TGCGCCAGCAGCTTTAGGGATCAAGAGACCCAGTACTTC.

The table lists this clone with a few counts. The identical CDR3 is also encoded by other nucleotide sequences in the sample. V and J are TRBV7-9 and TRBJ1-3; 10 nucleotides match TRBD1. CDR1 SEHNR and CDR2 FQNEAQ come from the germline V gene (reference sequence). This CDR3 comprises 16 residues. V shed 3 bases, J shed 0 bases, and the junction held 2 bases outside the gene matches. The CDR3 nucleotides are TGTGCCAGCAGCTTCGGGACAGGGGTCTCTGGAAACACCATATATTTT. It is translated as CASSFGTGVSGNTIYF.

V gene TRBV5-1 combines with J gene TRBJ2-5; D gene ambiguous. The CDR3 loop spans 11 amino acids. V was pared by 1 base and J by 7 bases, with 5 bases between. Germline V gene lookup returns CDR1 SGHRS and CDR2 YFSETQ. The CDR3 coding sequence is TGCGCCAGCAGCTTGTCAGGGACCCAGTACTTC. Translating gives CASSLSGTQYF.

This clone is medium-sized. This chain connects TRBV4-1 to TRBJ2-7, with a tentative D call TRBD1 (6 bases). This CDR3 is built from 16 residues. The germline CDR1 and CDR2 sequences are MGHRA and YSYEKL. Trimming left V 0 bases short and J 1 base short, with 13 bases between. The CDR3 coding sequence is TGCGCCAGCAGCCAAGAACCAGGGGTTCCTTCCTACGAGCAGTACGTC. Translating gives CASSQEPGVPSYEQYV.

A few counts support this clone. This sequence joins TRBV18 and TRBJ1-1; 9 nucleotides match TRBD1. The CDR3 is made up of 16 amino acids. In germline, CDR1 is KGHSH, CDR2 LQKENI. The trim removed 3 bases at V and 1 base at J, leaving 6 bases unmatched. CDR3 in amino acids: CASSPRTGATNTEAFF. Written as DNA, the CDR3 is TGTGCCAGCTCACCTCGGACAGGGGCCACGAACACTGAAGCTTTCTTT.

The chain recombines TRBV7-3 with TRBJ2-1; D call uncertain. The V gene's germline CDR1 is SGHTA and CDR2 FQGTGA. V gave up 1 base and J gave up 4 bases, with 14 bases separating them. The CDR3 is 16 amino acids. The CDR3 nucleotides read TGTGCCAGCAGCTTAAATCTCCTAGACGGGTACAATGAGCAGTTCTTC. Encoded protein: CASSLNLLDGYNEQFF.

This chain joins TRBV9 and TRBJ2-1; 10 nucleotides align to TRBD1. CDR3 length: 12 amino acids. Germline V gene sequence: CDR1 SGDLS, CDR2 YYNGEE. V shed 3 bases and J 15 bases; nucleotides not matched to a gene: 6. Written as DNA, the CDR3 is TGTGCCAGCAGCGGGGGGACAGGGGTAAGGTTCTTC. Residues: CASSGGTGVRFF.

This clone occurred a few times. The chain combines TRBV25-1 with TRBJ1-4; D gene ambiguous. CDR1 is MGHDK and CDR2 is SYGVNS in the germline V gene. The V and J ends lost 5 bases and 7 bases respectively, with 11 bases between them. CDR3 length: 13 residues. CDR3 protein: CASSLRISEKLFF. As DNA, the CDR3 is TGTGCCAGCAGTTTGAGAATTTCTGAAAAACTGTTTTTT.

This clone has a single count. V is TRBV19 and J is TRBJ2-2; possible D gene TRBD2, 5 bases. V lost 5 bases and J 4 bases, leaving 5 bases between the germline ends. CDR1 and CDR2 from the germline V gene are LNHDA and SQIVND (reference sequence). CDR3 length: 12 amino acids. CDR3: CASSRGTGELFF. CDR3 in DNA: TGTGCCAGTAGTCGGGGCACCGGGGAGCTGTTTTTT.

The V call is TRBV11-2, the J call TRBJ2-7; possibly TRBD2 for D (7 bases). The V gene's germline CDR1 is SGHAT and CDR2 FQNNGV. This CDR3 comprises 16 residues. V was trimmed by 2 bases and J by 2 bases, leaving 16 bases between them. CDR3 nucleotide sequence: TGTGCCAGCAGCTTAACGGCCGGGGGGCCCACCTACGAGCAGTACTTC. It encodes CASSLTAGGPTYEQYF. Looking up the rest from reference TRBV11-2 and TRBJ2-7 gives the full variable domain: EAGVAQSPRYKIIEKRQSVAFWCNPISGHATLYWYQQILGQGPKLLIQFQNNGVVDDSQLPKDRFSAERLKGVDSTLKIQPAKLEDSAVYLCASSLTAGGPTYEQYFGPGTRLTVT.

This sequence joins TRBV14 and TRBJ1-2, with 7 bases fitting TRBD1. The CDR3 consists of 16 residues. Trimming cost V 0 bases and J 5 bases; bases outside gene matches: 9. The V gene's germline CDR1 is SGHDN and CDR2 FVKESK. CDR3 loop: CASSQDDRAFWYGYTF. The CDR3 DNA follows: TGTGCCAGCAGCCAAGATGACAGGGCCTTCTGGTATGGCTACACCTTC. Full variable domain (remainder filled in from reference TRBV14 and TRBJ1-2): EAGVTQFPSHSVIEKGQTVTLRCDPISGHDNLYWYRRVMGKEIKFLLHFVKESKQDESGMPNNRFLAERTGGTYSTLKVQPAELEDSGVYFCASSQDDRAFWYGYTFGSGTRLTVV.

The chain joins TRBV19 to TRBJ1-6, with TRBD1 matching over 9 bases. Per germline, CDR1 LNHDA and CDR2 SQIVND (reference sequence). The CDR3 has 16 amino acids. The J segment lost 4 bases and the V segment lost 6 bases, leaving 7 bases of the junction unmatched. The CDR3 region has the DNA TGTGCCAGTAGCGCCGGGACAGGGAGATATAATTCACCCCTCCACTTT. Residues: CASSAGTGRYNSPLHF. The full variable domain, rest sourced from reference TRBV19 and TRBJ1-6, is DGGITQSPKYLFRKEGQNVTLSCEQNLNHDAMYWYRQDPGQGLRLIYYSQIVNDFQKGDIAEGYSVSREKKESFPLTVTSAQKNPTAFYLCASSAGTGRYNSPLHFGNGTRLTVT.

This chain links TRBV7-2 with TRBJ2-3, with 9 bases aligning to TRBD2. The CDR3 runs to 16 residues. The J segment lost 2 bases and the V segment lost 4 bases, leaving 7 bases of the junction unmatched. Germline lookup yields CDR1 SGHTA and CDR2 FQGNSA. CDR3 bases: TGTGCCAGCAGCTACGGGCCTAGCGGGGTCACAGATACGCAGTATTTT. The encoded protein is CASSYGPSGVTDTQYF.

Regarding this clone: One end of the junction does not line up with germline, which may come from a read error. The rearrangement links TRBV6-1 to TRBJ2-7; D gene unclear. The CDR3 is made up of 14 amino acids. Germline values: CDR1 MNHNS, CDR2 SASEGT. The DNA of the CDR3 is TGTGCCAGCACTGAACGGAGTCTTTCCTACGAGCAGTACTTC. Encoded protein: CASTERSLSYEQYF.

The chain has TRBV9 and TRBJ2-2, with D unclear. This CDR3 is 15 amino acids long. With 3 bases removed from V and 5 bases from J, the gap between germline ends came to 14 bases. In germline, CDR1 is SGDLS, CDR2 YYNGEE. CDR3 residues: CASSESSVGTGELFF. The CDR3 bases are TGTGCCAGCAGCGAGAGTTCGGTGGGAACCGGGGAGCTGTTTTTT. The variable domain in full, with the rest retrieved from reference TRBV9 and TRBJ2-2, is DSGVTQTPKHLITATGQRVTLRCSPRSGDLSVYWYQQSLDQGLQFLIQYYNGEERAKGNILERFSAQQFPDLHSELNLSSLELGDSALYFCASSESSVGTGELFFGEGSRLTVL.

The rearrangement uses TRBV30 and TRBJ2-5, with TRBD2 matching 7 bases. J lost 2 bases, V lost 7 bases, and 7 bases had no gene match. Germline assignment: CDR1 GTSNPN and CDR2 SVGIG (reference sequence). This CDR3 is built from 13 residues. In DNA, the CDR3 is TGTGCCTCATACTGGGGGGGGCAAGAGACCCAGTACTTC. Its translation is CASYWGGQETQYF. Using reference TRBV30 and TRBJ2-5 for the parts outside the CDR3, the full variable domain is SQTIHQWPATLVQPVGSPLSLECTVEGTSNPNLYWYRQAAGRGLQLLFYSVGIGQISSEVPQNLSASRPQDRQFILSSKKLLLSDSGFYLCASYWGGQETQYFGPGTRLLVL.

The V gene is TRBV27, the J gene TRBJ2-7; D is unresolved. Trimming shortened V by 4 bases and J by 3 bases, and 10 bases separated the two germline ends. The CDR3 contains 13 residues. From germline, CDR1 is MNHEY and CDR2 SMNVEV (reference sequence). The CDR3 here is CASSWQAHYEQYF. CDR3 coding DNA: TGTGCCAGCAGTTGGCAGGCCCACTACGAGCAGTACTTC.

The chain joins TRBV25-1 to TRBJ1-2; no clear D. The CDR3 has 14 amino acids. Per the germline V gene, CDR1 is MGHDK and CDR2 is SYGVNS. V was shortened by 5 bases and J by 0 bases, with 10 bases between the two germline ends. CDR3 loop: CASSTLRTNYGYTF. Written as DNA, the CDR3 is TGTGCCAGCAGTACTCTCAGAACTAACTATGGCTACACCTTC.

The V and J genes are TRBV6-5 and TRBJ1-4, with TRBD1 as a possible D gene (5 bases). The CDR3 is 14 amino acids. With 2 bases removed from V and 3 bases from J, the gap between germline ends came to 7 bases. In germline, CDR1 is MNHEY, CDR2 SVGAGI. This CDR3 is CASSYRGPNEKLFF. The CDR3, as DNA: TGTGCCAGCAGTTACAGGGGACCTAATGAAAAACTGTTTTTT.

The chain carries TRBV27 and TRBJ1-6; 9 nucleotides align to TRBD1. Germline values: CDR1 MNHEY, CDR2 SMNVEV (reference sequence). Trimming took 5 bases from V and 6 from J; bases not matched to a gene: 8. The CDR3 runs to 16 residues. CDR3 sequence (DNA): TGTGCCAGCAGTCCCCAGGACAGGGGCCTTAATTCACCCCTCCACTTT. It is translated as CASSPQDRGLNSPLHF.

This clone came up a few times. The chain is built from TRBV5-1 and TRBJ2-1, with D perhaps TRBD2 (5 bases). CDR1 is SGHRS, CDR2 YFSETQ, per germline. The CDR3 totals 17 residues. Between the trimmed V and J ends, which lost 0 bases and 0 bases, there was a span of 13 bases. The CDR3 protein is CASSLGLRGSSYNEQFF. CDR3 coding DNA: TGCGCCAGCAGCTTGGGGTTACGGGGTAGCTCCTACAATGAGCAGTTCTTC.

The chain joins TRBV6-6 to TRBJ1-3; the D gene is possibly TRBD1 (5 bases). Trimming pared 6 bases from V and 8 bases from J, leaving 11 bases between. The CDR3 has 12 residues. Germline lookup yields CDR1 MNHNY and CDR2 SVGAGI (reference sequence). CDR3 nucleotide sequence: TGTGCCAGCAGCACAGGTCTCCACACCATATATTTT. Residues: CASSTGLHTIYF.